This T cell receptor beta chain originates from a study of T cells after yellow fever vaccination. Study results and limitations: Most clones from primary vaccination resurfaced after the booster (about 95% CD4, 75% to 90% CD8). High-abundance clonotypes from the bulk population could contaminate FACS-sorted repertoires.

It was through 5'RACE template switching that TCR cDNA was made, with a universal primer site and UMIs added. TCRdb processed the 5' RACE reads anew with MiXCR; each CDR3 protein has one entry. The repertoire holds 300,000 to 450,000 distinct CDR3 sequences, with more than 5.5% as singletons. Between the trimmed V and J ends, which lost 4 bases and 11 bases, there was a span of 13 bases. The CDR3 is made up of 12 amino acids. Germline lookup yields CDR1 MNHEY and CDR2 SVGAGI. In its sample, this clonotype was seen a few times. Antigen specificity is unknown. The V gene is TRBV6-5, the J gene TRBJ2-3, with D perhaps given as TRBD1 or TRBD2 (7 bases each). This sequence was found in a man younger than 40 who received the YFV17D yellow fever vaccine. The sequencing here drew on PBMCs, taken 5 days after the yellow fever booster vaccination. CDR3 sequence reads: CASSLPGGVQYF. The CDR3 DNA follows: TGTGCCAGCAGTTTGCCAGGGGGGGTGCAGTATTTT.